The rows below give T cell receptor beta chains drawn from one sample of a study of radiation and T cells in renal cell carcinoma. Generated by immunoSEQ multiplex PCR, the TCRdb table keeps only in-frame clones and is missing some. Of around 77,000 clones in the sample, approximately 82% were seen once. The sequences come from blood, collected from a patient whose treatment included radiotherapy and nephrectomy. The receptors originated from a woman in her fifties or sixties with renal cell carcinoma. Both conserved end residues are part of each CDR3. Fields, in order: V gene, clone size, D gene, J gene, CDR3 DNA, CDR3 protein. D genes are given only for firm matches. Rows may omit the clone size; those that give it use once, few, many or a size class.

V: TRBV4-2; size: NA; D: NA; J: TRBJ2-7; DNA: TGTGCCAGCAGCCAAGCAGGTCCCGAGCAGTACTTC; CDR3: CASSQAGPEQYF
V: TRBV29-1; size: NA; D: NA; J: TRBJ1-1; DNA: TGCAGCGTTGTGGGCACTGAAGCTTTCTTT; CDR3: CSVVGTEAFF
V: TRBV29-1; size: NA; D: TRBD2; J: TRBJ2-1; DNA: TGCAGCGTTGAAGAAAGGACTAGCTATGAGCGGTTCTTC; CDR3: CSVEERTSYERFF
V: TRBV4-1; size: NA; D: TRBD1; J: TRBJ2-7; DNA: TGCGCCAGCAGCCATAGGACAGGGGATTCTTACGAGCAGTACTTC; CDR3: CASSHRTGDSYEQYF
V: TRBV19; size: few; D: NA; J: TRBJ1-2; DNA: TGTGCCAGTAGTACCGGACAGATCTATGGCTACACCTTC; CDR3: CASSTGQIYGYTF
V: TRBV5-4; size: NA; D: NA; J: TRBJ2-1; DNA: TGTGCCAGCAGGCTGGAGGGGGTTGGGAAGGAGCAGTTCTTC; CDR3: CASRLEGVGKEQFF
V: TRBV7-2; size: once; D: NA; J: TRBJ2-7; DNA: TGTGCCAGCAGCTACTGGACACCTTCCTACGAGCAGTACTTC; CDR3: CASSYWTPSYEQYF
V: TRBV4-1; size: NA; D: NA; J: TRBJ1-5; DNA: TGCGCCAGCAGCCAATTTGAAAAGGACGGCCAGCCCCAGCATTTT; CDR3: CASSQFEKDGQPQHF
V: TRBV6-5; size: once; D: NA; J: TRBJ1-5; DNA: TGTGCCAGCAGAACGACACGTCATAGCAATCAGCCCCAGCATTTT; CDR3: CASRTTRHSNQPQHF
V: TRBV19; size: NA; D: TRBD2; J: TRBJ2-5; DNA: TGTGCCAGTACTGGACTAGCGGAGCACCAAGAGACCCAGTACTTC; CDR3: CASTGLAEHQETQYF